These 16 T cell receptor beta chains share one sample of origin, sequenced in a study of T cell changes during pregnancy in multiple sclerosis. Repertoires were generated with immunoSEQ multiplex PCR, while TCRdb's copy carries only in-frame clones and drops some. The table shows roughly 80,000 clones, with about 90% occurring only once. Specimen: peripheral blood, collected before pregnancy. The receptors here all came from a female donor with multiple sclerosis, enrolled in a pregnancy study.

The V gene is TRBV18, the J gene TRBJ2-7; 10 bases align to TRBD2. The CDR3 is made up of 15 amino acids. Germline V lookup: CDR1 KGHSH, CDR2 LQKENI. The V and J ends lost 3 bases and 2 bases, in that order; junction bases with no gene match: 4. The CDR3 DNA follows: TGTGCCAGCTCACCGGGACTAGCGACAGCCTACGAGCAGTACTTC. Translated: CASSPGLATAYEQYF.

The V and J genes are TRBV5-6 and TRBJ2-2; D is ambiguous. Trimming stripped 0 bases from V and 6 bases from J, with 6 bases between. Germline CDR1 is SGHDT and CDR2 is YYEEEE. This CDR3 is 13 amino acids long. CDR3 sequence: CASSLGLAGELFF. The CDR3 DNA follows: TGTGCCAGCAGCTTGGGGCTCGCCGGGGAGCTGTTTTTT.

The rearrangement links TRBV9 to TRBJ2-2, with 12 bases identical to TRBD2. With 4 bases clipped from V and 4 bases from J, the junction kept 2 bases outside the gene matches. This CDR3 region has 15 residues. Germline V gene lookup returns CDR1 SGDLS and CDR2 YYNGEE. The CDR3 here is CASSLTSGSTGELFF. CDR3 nucleotides: TGTGCCAGCAGCCTGACTAGCGGGAGCACCGGGGAGCTGTTTTTT.

The gene calls are TRBV28 and TRBJ2-5, with a tentative D call TRBD2 (7 bases). Trimming shortened V by 2 bases and J by 4 bases, and 8 bases separated the two germline ends. This CDR3 has 13 amino acids. The germline V gene encodes CDR1 MDHEN and CDR2 SYDVKM. The CDR3 DNA reads TGTGCCAGCAGTTTACGGGGGGCAGAGACCCAGTACTTC. It is translated as CASSLRGAETQYF.

This rearrangement joins TRBV27 to TRBJ1-5; 8 positions match TRBD1. The germline gives CDR1 MNHEY, CDR2 SMNVEV (reference sequence). V was clipped by 2 bases and J by 7 bases; unmatched bases: 1. This CDR3 contains 13 residues. For the CDR3, the DNA is TGTGCCAGCAGTTTAGGACAGGGCCAGCCCCAGCATTTT. As protein: CASSLGQGQPQHF.

V gene TRBV7-9 combines with J gene TRBJ2-5; D may be TRBD2 (5 bases). V shed 5 bases and J shed 5 bases, with 18 bases lying between them. The germline V gene encodes CDR1 SEHNR and CDR2 FQNEAQ (reference sequence). This CDR3 comprises 15 residues. The CDR3 spells CASSPGLGIGETQYF. Written as DNA, the CDR3 is TGTGCCAGCAGCCCAGGACTGGGGATAGGGGAGACCCAGTACTTC.

V usage is TRBV28 and J usage is TRBJ2-7; 7 bases fit TRBD1. V lost 4 bases, J lost 3 bases, and 12 bases stayed unmatched. CDR3 length equals 16 residues. CDR1 and CDR2 (germline): MDHEN, SYDVKM. CDR3 sequence: CASSYIPGQRFYEQYF. The CDR3 DNA reads as TGTGCCAGCAGTTACATCCCGGGACAGAGATTCTACGAGCAGTACTTC.

This clone has only one observation. The chain joins TRBV5-1 to TRBJ2-2; TRBD1 agrees at 9 bases. Germline V gives CDR1 SGHRS, CDR2 YFSETQ. The CDR3 runs to 14 residues. With V trimmed by 4 bases and J by 7 bases, 5 bases remained unmatched. The CDR3 region has the DNA TGCGCCAGCAGCAACAGGGGGCAGGTCGGGGAGCTGTTTTTT. Its translation: CASSNRGQVGELFF.

The chain couples TRBV11-3 to TRBJ1-1; no clear D gene. Germline loops: CDR1 SGHNT, CDR2 YENEEA. The CDR3 consists of 13 residues. Between the trimmed V and J ends, which lost 1 base and 6 bases, there was a span of 9 bases. DNA of the CDR3: TGTGCCAGCAGCTTAGGGGTAGCGGCTGAAGCTTTCTTT. Translating it yields CASSLGVAAEAFF. Looking up the rest from reference TRBV11-3 and TRBJ1-1 gives the full variable domain: EAGVVQSPRYKIIEKKQPVAFWCNPISGHNTLYWYLQNLGQGPELLIRYENEEAVDDSQLPKDRFSAERLKGVDSTLKIQPAELGDSAVYLCASSLGVAAEAFFGQGTRLTVV.

The rearrangement uses TRBV29-1 and TRBJ2-3; 9 nucleotides align to TRBD1. The CDR3 runs to 15 residues. V lost 3 bases to trimming and J lost 6 bases; unmatched junction nucleotides: 10. CDR1 and CDR2 from the germline V gene are SQVTM and ANQGSEA. The CDR3 protein is CSVDGIWDRADTQYF. The CDR3 bases are TGCAGCGTTGACGGCATCTGGGACAGGGCGGATACGCAGTATTTT.

V usage is TRBV7-9 and J usage is TRBJ1-1; D is undetermined. This CDR3 contains 15 residues. Trimming cost V 0 bases and J 6 bases, with 14 bases left between them. Germline lookup yields CDR1 SEHNR and CDR2 FQNEAQ (reference sequence). CDR3 sequence: CASSLASPGLAEAFF. Written as DNA, the CDR3 is TGTGCCAGCAGCTTAGCGAGTCCGGGGTTAGCTGAAGCTTTCTTT.

The chain has TRBV5-1 and TRBJ2-1, with 8 nucleotides matching TRBD1. The length of the CDR3 is 16 residues. V shed 4 bases, J shed 2 bases, and the junction held 8 bases outside the gene matches. The germline V gene encodes CDR1 SGHRS and CDR2 YFSETQ. The CDR3 region is CASSAGQGGTYNEQFF. In DNA, the CDR3 is TGCGCCAGCAGCGCCGGACAGGGAGGAACCTACAATGAGCAGTTCTTC.

In nucleotides, the CDR3 is TGTGCCAGCAGCTTAGGCAGGGCTATCGGGGAGCTGTTTTTT. Its protein product is CASSLGRAIGELFF. The rearrangement links TRBV7-2 to TRBJ2-2, with D possibly TRBD1 on 5 matching bases. CDR1 and CDR2 from the germline V gene are SGHTA and FQGNSA. This CDR3 is 14 amino acids long. V was trimmed by 1 base and J by 7 bases, leaving 10 bases between them.

V is TRBV19 and J is TRBJ2-2; possibly TRBD1 for D (6 bases). V lost 1 base, J lost 4 bases, and 13 bases lay in between. Looked up from germline, CDR1 is LNHDA and CDR2 is SQIVND (reference sequence). There are 16 residues in the CDR3. CDR3 loop: CASSIVFRGGTGELFF. The CDR3 DNA reads TGTGCCAGTAGTATAGTATTCAGGGGTGGCACCGGGGAGCTGTTTTTT.

The J gene is TRBJ2-7, the V gene TRBV9, with a weak D call TRBD2 (5 bases). V lost 7 bases to trimming and J lost 1 base, with 6 bases between them. The CDR3 has 11 amino acids. Germline V gene lookup returns CDR1 SGDLS and CDR2 YYNGEE. The CDR3 nucleotides read TGTGCCAGCCGGACTTCCTACGAGCAGTACTTC. Translated: CASRTSYEQYF. Full variable domain (rest looked up from reference TRBV9 and TRBJ2-7): DSGVTQTPKHLITATGQRVTLRCSPRSGDLSVYWYQQSLDQGLQFLIQYYNGEERAKGNILERFSAQQFPDLHSELNLSSLELGDSALYFCASRTSYEQYFGPGTRLTVT.

The chain couples TRBV18 to TRBJ1-2, with unresolved D. Germline assignment: CDR1 KGHSH and CDR2 LQKENI. The length of the CDR3 is 14 residues. Trimming stripped 0 bases from V and 8 bases from J, with 13 bases between. This chain's CDR3 is CASSPPANPRGYTF. The CDR3 DNA reads as TGTGCCAGCTCACCACCGGCCAACCCGCGGGGCTACACCTTC.